The 32 T cell receptor beta chains below were found in one sample sequenced in a study of CD8+ T cells in alopecia areata. cDNA serving as the sequencing template came from extracted, reverse transcribed RNA. Profiled with immunoSEQ multiplex PCR; TCRdb holds only in-frame clones, not every one. The sample has about 110,000 clones; approximately 63% are singletons. Sequencing was done on a sample of CD8+ T cells sorted from blood. The receptors were gathered from a human donor in good health.

This chain connects TRBV11-3 to TRBJ1-6; D is uncertain. Trimming stripped 0 bases from V and 0 bases from J, with 9 bases between. Germline assignment: CDR1 SGHNT and CDR2 YENEEA. The length of the CDR3 is 17 residues. Here the CDR3 DNA reads TGTGCCAGCAGCTTAGATTCGATAAGCTCCTATAATTCACCCCTCCACTTT. This gives the protein CASSLDSISSYNSPLHF.

This chain connects TRBV2 to TRBJ1-1; D is possibly TRBD1 (5 bases). Trimming pared 6 bases from V and 7 bases from J, leaving 6 bases between. Germline V CDR1 and CDR2: SNHLY, FYNNEI. CDR3 length equals 10 residues. The CDR3 reads CASRTGEAFF. In nucleotides, the CDR3 is TGTGCCAGCAGAACAGGTGAAGCTTTCTTT.

CDR3 nucleotide sequence: TGCGCCAGCAGCCAAGGACAGGGAGACGGCTATGGCTACACCTTC. Its translation: CASSQGQGDGYGYTF. The rearrangement links TRBV4-1 to TRBJ1-2, with 7 bases that match TRBD1. Germline V lookup: CDR1 MGHRA, CDR2 YSYEKL. The CDR3 is made up of 15 amino acids. Losses at the gene ends were 1 base for V and 4 bases for J; bases not matched to a gene: 6.

DNA for the CDR3: TGCGCCAGCAGCCAAGGTCTAGTATTTAACACTGAAGCTTTCTTT. Translated, it gives CASSQGLVFNTEAFF. This rearrangement joins TRBV4-1 to TRBJ1-1, with no clear D. Germline V lookup: CDR1 MGHRA, CDR2 YSYEKL. CDR3 length: 15 residues. Trimming stripped 1 base from V and 2 bases from J, with 11 bases between.

There are a few counts of this clone. This chain links TRBV19 with TRBJ2-7; 7 bases fit TRBD1. V was clipped by 3 bases and J by 5 bases; unmatched bases: 10. The CDR3 runs to 15 residues. CDR1 and CDR2 from the germline V gene are LNHDA and SQIVND (reference sequence). The CDR3 spells CASSMAWDSPNEQYF. CDR3 in DNA: TGTGCCAGTAGTATGGCGTGGGACAGCCCCAACGAGCAGTACTTC.

This rearrangement joins TRBV27 to TRBJ1-5; possibly TRBD1 for D (5 bases). Between the trimmed V and J ends, which lost 6 bases and 0 bases, there was a span of 9 bases. Per germline, CDR1 MNHEY and CDR2 SMNVEV (reference sequence). This CDR3 spans 14 amino acids. The chain's CDR3 is CASRGLDSNQPQHF. Written as DNA, the CDR3 is TGTGCCAGCAGGGGGCTCGATAGCAATCAGCCCCAGCATTTT.

The genes are TRBV6-5 and TRBJ2-5; the match to TRBD2 covers 10 bases. Germline loops: CDR1 MNHEY, CDR2 SVGAGI. This CDR3 has 14 residues. V was pared by 8 bases and J by 5 bases, with 8 bases of the junction left unmatched. The CDR3: CASGVAGGWETQYF. Written as DNA, the CDR3 is TGTGCCAGCGGGGTAGCGGGGGGCTGGGAGACCCAGTACTTC.

The chain recombines TRBV6-1 with TRBJ2-5, with D perhaps matching TRBD2 (6 bases). Trimming took 1 base from V and 5 from J, leaving 17 bases between them. CDR3 size: 16 residues. Germline assignment: CDR1 MNHNS and CDR2 SASEGT. For the CDR3, the DNA is TGTGCCAGCAGTGAAGAGCGTTGGCAGGGAGGCGAGACCCAGTACTTC. Amino acid sequence: CASSEERWQGGETQYF.

The chain couples TRBV11-2 to TRBJ2-7; D is ambiguous. V was pared by 3 bases and J by 2 bases, with 2 bases between. CDR3 length: 11 residues. Germline V gene data show CDR1 as SGHAT and CDR2 as FQNNGV. The CDR3 DNA reads TGTGCCAGCAGCTTCACCTACGAGCAGTACTTC. This translates into CASSFTYEQYF.

This clone occurred a few times. The J gene is TRBJ2-1, the V gene TRBV12-5, with D uncertain. This CDR3 region has 15 residues. The ends were cut back, 1 base at V and 8 bases at J, with 15 bases in the middle. CDR1 and CDR2 (germline): LGHNT, FRNRAP. The CDR3 sequence is CASGLEALPRHEQFF. The DNA for the CDR3 is TGTGCTAGTGGTTTGGAGGCCCTCCCACGCCATGAGCAGTTCTTC. Full variable domain (remainder filled in from reference TRBV12-5 and TRBJ2-1): DARVTQTPRHKVTEMGQEVTMRCQPILGHNTVFWYRQTMMQGLELLAYFRNRAPLDDSGMPKDRFSAEMPDATLATLKIQPSEPRDSAVYFCASGLEALPRHEQFFGPGTRLTVL.

The gene calls are TRBV29-1 and TRBJ2-3; D is unresolved. V was cut by 7 bases and J by 2 bases, with 19 bases left in between. Germline V gene lookup returns CDR1 SQVTM and CDR2 ANQGSEA. CDR3 length: 15 amino acids. The CDR3 protein is CSACCWLTNTDTQYF. CDR3 nucleotides: TGCAGCGCCTGTTGTTGGCTGACGAACACAGATACGCAGTATTTT.

This clone was observed a few times. J is TRBJ2-7 and V is TRBV15; D possibly corresponds to TRBD2 (6 bases). Germline-derived CDR1 and CDR2 are LNHNV and YYDKDF (reference sequence). The CDR3 covers 13 residues. V gave up 5 bases and J gave up 5 bases, with 13 bases separating them. This CDR3 reads CATSPRWGDEQYF. The CDR3 DNA reads as TGTGCCACCAGCCCCAGGTGGGGGGACGAGCAGTACTTC.

The CDR3, as DNA: TGCGCCAGCAGCCCAGCAGGGGAGTATCGTGCTAATGAAAAACTGTTTTTT. It yields the protein CASSPAGEYRANEKLFF. The rearrangement uses TRBV5-1 and TRBJ1-4, with D maybe TRBD1 (6 bases). Germline CDR1 SGHRS, CDR2 YFSETQ. The CDR3 has 17 amino acids. Trimming took off 4 bases at V and 3 bases at J, with 19 bases between the two ends.

The chain is built from TRBV9 and TRBJ2-3; the D gene is possibly TRBD2 (6 bases). CDR1 and CDR2 (germline): SGDLS, YYNGEE. The CDR3 length is 16 residues. V was pared by 4 bases and J by 4 bases, with 19 bases between. The CDR3: CASSPSLASGADTQYF. The CDR3 bases are TGTGCCAGCAGCCCTAGCCTAGCGTCTGGGGCAGATACGCAGTATTTT.

This clone is a singleton in its sample. This rearrangement joins TRBV25-1 to TRBJ1-1; D is unresolved. V lost 4 bases and J lost 8, with 14 bases in between. This CDR3 is built from 13 residues. CDR1 and CDR2 (germline): MGHDK, SYGVNS. The CDR3 sequence: CASSGPRAVEAFF. CDR3 bases: TGTGCCAGCAGTGGACCTCGGGCAGTAGAAGCTTTCTTT.

The CDR3 DNA follows: TGCGCCAGCAAAGAACCGCGGGGGAGATACAATGAGCAGTTCTTC. Protein: CASKEPRGRYNEQFF. The chain employs TRBV10-2 and TRBJ2-1, with 7 bases aligning to TRBD2. From germline, CDR1 is WSHSY and CDR2 SAAADI. With V trimmed by 7 bases and J by 4 bases, 10 bases remained unmatched. This CDR3 comprises 15 residues.

This chain uses TRBV2 with TRBJ1-4; tentatively, D is TRBD1 (5 bases). The ends were cut back, 0 bases at V and 0 bases at J, with 11 bases in the middle. Germline-derived CDR1 and CDR2 are SNHLY and FYNNEI. The CDR3 is made up of 17 amino acids. Written as DNA, the CDR3 is TGTGCCAGCAGTGAAGCTGGGGGACGTACAACTAATGAAAAACTGTTTTTT. This gives the protein CASSEAGGRTTNEKLFF.

The chain links TRBV11-1 to TRBJ2-7; 7 bases are shared with TRBD1. The CDR3 has 14 residues. The V and J ends lost 5 bases and 3 bases, in that order; junction bases with no gene match: 7. Germline assignment: CDR1 SGHAT and CDR2 FQDESV (reference sequence). In DNA, the CDR3 is TGTGCCAGCAGCCCGGGACAGACATTCTACGAGCAGTACTTC. It specifies CASSPGQTFYEQYF.

The chain carries TRBV2 and TRBJ2-3; no reliable D call. CDR3 size: 15 residues. The germline V gene encodes CDR1 SNHLY and CDR2 FYNNEI. V lost 10 bases, J lost 0 bases, and 17 bases lay in between. The CDR3 DNA reads TGTGCCATCCAACCCCGAAGGCAGAGCACAGATACGCAGTATTTT. The encoded protein is CAIQPRRQSTDTQYF.

V usage is TRBV6-5 and J usage is TRBJ2-6; D not certain. Germline V lookup: CDR1 MNHEY, CDR2 SVGAGI. The CDR3 has 16 residues. With 2 bases removed from V and 0 bases from J, the gap between germline ends came to 8 bases. CDR3 in DNA: TGTGCCAGCAGTTACCCCGAGGCCTCTGGGGCCAACGTCCTGACTTTC. This encodes CASSYPEASGANVLTF.

The chain links TRBV5-6 to TRBJ2-7; 7 bases line up with TRBD1. J was trimmed by 6 bases and V by 4 bases; bases with no gene match: 7. The germline V gene has CDR1 SGHDT and CDR2 YYEEEE. The CDR3 has 13 residues. CDR3 in DNA: TGTGCCAGCAGCCCTGGGACAGCCGGCGAGCAGTACTTC. Its translation: CASSPGTAGEQYF.

This clone was counted a single time. V is TRBV5-1 and J is TRBJ1-3, with a possible D match to TRBD1 (6 bases). The CDR3 is made up of 17 amino acids. V was cut by 1 base and J by 0 bases, with 14 bases left in between. From germline, CDR1 is SGHRS and CDR2 YFSETQ. The CDR3 coding sequence is TGCGCCAGCAGCTTGATACCCCAGGGACACTCTGGAAACACCATATATTTT. Translated, it gives CASSLIPQGHSGNTIYF.

The chain has TRBV15 and TRBJ1-5, with 11 bases that match TRBD1. Trimming cost V 1 base and J 0 bases; bases outside gene matches: 5. Germline V gene sequence: CDR1 LNHNV, CDR2 YYDKDF (reference sequence). The CDR3 loop spans 18 amino acids. The CDR3 here is CATSRGGQGARSNQPQHF. The CDR3 DNA is TGTGCCACCAGCAGAGGCGGACAGGGGGCGCGTAGCAATCAGCCCCAGCATTTT.

The chain has TRBV29-1 and TRBJ1-2, with a possible D match to TRBD1 (6 bases). Germline V gene lookup returns CDR1 SQVTM and CDR2 ANQGSEA. CDR3 length equals 16 residues. Between the trimmed V and J ends, which lost 4 bases and 5 bases, there was a span of 23 bases. CDR3 amino acids: CSVVSPPGGFGYGYTF. CDR3 nucleotides: TGCAGCGTTGTTTCGCCCCCGGGGGGCTTTGGGTATGGCTACACCTTC.

This clone was found a few times. The chain joins TRBV12-5 to TRBJ2-5; D perhaps matches TRBD1 (6 bases). Germline CDR1 reads LGHNT; CDR2 reads FRNRAP. With 1 base removed from V and 4 bases from J, the gap between germline ends came to 13 bases. The CDR3 extends over 15 amino acids. For the CDR3, the DNA is TGTGCTAGTGGTTTGGCTATAGGGGGAATAGAGACCCAGTACTTC. As protein: CASGLAIGGIETQYF.

The chain recombines TRBV19 with TRBJ2-7, with D tentatively TRBD2 (6 bases). Germline assignment: CDR1 LNHDA and CDR2 SQIVND (reference sequence). The CDR3 is 15 amino acids. Trimming took 3 bases from V and 4 from J, leaving 16 bases between them. Here the CDR3 reads CASSIGLATFYEQYF. In DNA form, the CDR3 reads TGTGCCAGTAGTATTGGGCTAGCGACCTTTTACGAGCAGTACTTC.

As DNA, the CDR3 is TGTGCCAGCAGCTTAGCGGGTGCGGGGTTGGGGTACCAAGAGACCCAGTACTTC. It is translated as CASSLAGAGLGYQETQYF. The chain recombines TRBV7-6 with TRBJ2-5; the D gene is possibly TRBD2 (6 bases). Trimming removed 0 bases at V and 0 bases at J, with 17 bases between. CDR1 is SGHVS, CDR2 FNYEAQ, per germline. The length of the CDR3 is 18 residues.

This clone has just a few counts. The chain combines TRBV29-1 with TRBJ1-1; D call uncertain. The CDR3 loop spans 12 amino acids. Deletions cut 3 bases from V and 0 bases from J, with 5 bases between. Germline CDR1 and CDR2: SQVTM and ANQGSEA. DNA of the CDR3: TGCAGCGTTGACAGCCTGAACACTGAAGCTTTCTTT. It encodes CSVDSLNTEAFF.

The chain uses TRBV6-5 and TRBJ2-1, with D possibly matching TRBD1 (5 bases). The V end was cut by 5 bases, the J end by 1 base, with 9 bases between. CDR3 length: 14 residues. The germline V gene encodes CDR1 MNHEY and CDR2 SVGAGI. The CDR3 DNA reads TGTGCCAGCAGTCACAGGAGTTCCTACAATGAGCAGTTCTTC. Its protein is CASSHRSSYNEQFF.

To note about this clone: Other DNA sequences in this specimen translate into the identical CDR3. The chain links TRBV4-1 to TRBJ2-7; TRBD1 might be the D (5 bases). V lost 1 base and J lost 0, with 10 bases in between. The CDR3 spans 15 residues. The germline V gene has CDR1 MGHRA and CDR2 YSYEKL. The CDR3 sequence: CASSQGADTSYEQYF. The CDR3 DNA sequence: TGCGCCAGCAGCCAAGGGGCGGACACCTCCTACGAGCAGTACTTC.

A word on this clone: The sample contains more than one DNA sequence encoding this CDR3. The chain joins TRBV9 to TRBJ2-2, with D unclear. CDR1 is SGDLS and CDR2 is YYNGEE in the germline V gene. The CDR3 contains 14 residues. Trimming pared 0 bases from V and 2 bases from J, leaving 5 bases between. The CDR3 sequence: CASSVGGNTGELFF. The CDR3 DNA reads TGTGCCAGCAGCGTAGGGGGAAACACCGGGGAGCTGTTTTTT.

The J gene is TRBJ2-7, the V gene TRBV5-1; D gene uncertain. V was trimmed by 0 bases and J by 0 bases, leaving 4 bases between them. The CDR3 is 13 residues long. Germline CDR1 reads SGHRS; CDR2 reads YFSETQ. CDR3 protein: CASSLAPSYEQYF. CDR3 in DNA: TGCGCCAGCAGCTTGGCCCCCTCCTACGAGCAGTACTTC.